Each of the 20 T cell receptor beta chains below was sequenced from the same sample in a study of shared clonotypes between healthy human individuals. The repertoire was sequenced with immunoSEQ multiplex PCR; TCRdb's copy has only in-frame clones and lacks some. The sample has more than 550,000 clones, around 92% seen once; the top ten hold about 24%. In the naive CD8 group, cells lacked CD45RO and were positively selected for CCR7, so terminally differentiated effector memory CD45RA+ cells were left out. Sequencing used naive CD8+ T cells sorted from blood. The receptors originated from a man aged 25-45 years in good health.

The gene calls are TRBV4-3 and TRBJ2-1; the D gene is possibly TRBD2 (6 bases). CDR1 and CDR2 (germline): LGHNA, YSLEER. The CDR3 is 16 residues long. Trimming pared 1 base from V and 0 bases from J, leaving 10 bases between. The CDR3 loop is CASSQGGGSSYNEQFF. The CDR3 DNA reads TGCGCCAGCAGCCAAGGTGGAGGGAGCTCCTACAATGAGCAGTTCTTC.

The chain has TRBV25-1 and TRBJ2-3, with D uncertain. Germline CDR1 and CDR2: MGHDK and SYGVNS. CDR3 length: 15 amino acids. Trimming pared 3 bases from V and 0 bases from J, leaving 10 bases between. CDR3 amino acids: CASSDGVTSTDTQYF. The DNA of the CDR3 is TGTGCCAGCAGTGATGGCGTCACTAGCACAGATACGCAGTATTTT.

This chain uses TRBV10-3 with TRBJ2-7; D may correspond to TRBD1 or TRBD2 (5 bases each). Between the trimmed V and J ends, which lost 2 bases and 7 bases, there was a span of 18 bases. From germline, CDR1 is ENHRY and CDR2 SYGVKD. This CDR3 contains 15 residues. In DNA form, the CDR3 reads TGTGCCATCAGTGAGCCTCATGGGACCCCAGGGGAGCAGTACTTC. Protein: CAISEPHGTPGEQYF.

The chain carries TRBV10-3 and TRBJ2-7; 10 bases align to TRBD1. Germline V gene sequence: CDR1 ENHRY, CDR2 SYGVKD. This CDR3 region has 14 residues. Trimming at V came to 6 bases and at J to 2 bases, leaving 4 bases not matched to a gene. The CDR3 DNA reads as TGTGCCATCAGAAGGGGACAGGGGCCCTACGAGCAGTACTTC. Its protein product is CAIRRGQGPYEQYF.

The sample holds many counts of this clone. Within the sample, other DNA sequences also encode this same CDR3. V and J are TRBV11-2 and TRBJ1-5, with TRBD1 as a possible D gene (5 bases). Trimming took 0 bases from V and 1 from J, leaving 7 bases between them. This CDR3 region has 15 residues. Germline CDR1 is SGHAT and CDR2 is FQNNGV. In DNA, the CDR3 is TGTGCCAGCAGCTTAGATTCAGGGAGCAATCAGCCCCAGCATTTT. It yields the protein CASSLDSGSNQPQHF. Supplemented by reference TRBV11-2 and TRBJ1-5, the full variable domain reads EAGVAQSPRYKIIEKRQSVAFWCNPISGHATLYWYQQILGQGPKLLIQFQNNGVVDDSQLPKDRFSAERLKGVDSTLKIQPAKLEDSAVYLCASSLDSGSNQPQHFGDGTRLSIL.

The rearrangement joins TRBV7-2 to TRBJ1-1; D not resolved. V was cut by 0 bases and J by 6 bases, with 8 bases left in between. From germline, CDR1 is SGHTA and CDR2 FQGNSA. This CDR3 comprises 13 residues. CDR3 sequence: CASSLAGASEAFF. CDR3 sequence (DNA): TGTGCCAGCAGCTTAGCGGGAGCCTCTGAAGCTTTCTTT.

The chain links TRBV27 to TRBJ2-1; 13 nucleotides match TRBD2. The CDR3 consists of 17 residues. The V gene end was trimmed by 0 bases and the J gene end by 3 bases; junction bases not matched to a gene: 2. Germline assignment: CDR1 MNHEY and CDR2 SMNVEV (reference sequence). The CDR3 protein is CASSLSTSGRVYNEQFF. The CDR3, as DNA: TGTGCCAGCAGTTTATCAACTAGCGGGAGGGTCTACAATGAGCAGTTCTTC.

The V call is TRBV2, the J call TRBJ2-7; D remains unclear. Per the germline V gene, CDR1 is SNHLY and CDR2 is FYNNEI. Trimming pared 6 bases from V and 7 bases from J, leaving 16 bases between. This CDR3 comprises 13 residues. The CDR3 bases are TGTGCCAGCAGGGGTTGGCTGGAATGGGAGCAGTACTTC. Translated, it gives CASRGWLEWEQYF.

The V and J genes are TRBV5-8 and TRBJ2-7, with D possibly TRBD1 on 5 matching bases. Germline values: CDR1 SGHTS, CDR2 YDEGEE. The length of the CDR3 is 14 residues. The germline V and J ends were trimmed by 3 bases and 3 bases, with 13 bases remaining between them. CDR3 coding DNA: TGTGCCAGCAGCTCCTGGGGCGCCAACTACGAGCAGTACTTC. Its protein is CASSSWGANYEQYF.

This chain joins TRBV27 and TRBJ2-1; the match to TRBD2 covers 7 bases. The germline V gene encodes CDR1 MNHEY and CDR2 SMNVEV (reference sequence). V lost 3 bases to trimming and J lost 10 bases; unmatched junction nucleotides: 9. The CDR3 is 14 amino acids. As DNA, the CDR3 is TGTGCCAGCAGTTTCGGGCGGGAGCGGAGGGAGCAGTTCTTC. Its translation is CASSFGRERREQFF.

The chain has TRBV27 and TRBJ2-1, with D uncertain. The CDR3 has 12 residues. Per the germline V gene, CDR1 is MNHEY and CDR2 is SMNVEV (reference sequence). Deletions cut 11 bases from V and 4 bases from J, with 12 bases between. This chain's CDR3 is CASARGYNEQFF. The CDR3 DNA sequence: TGTGCCTCAGCTCGTGGGTACAATGAGCAGTTCTTC.

The gene calls are TRBV27 and TRBJ2-2, with D possibly being TRBD1 (6 bases). Germline CDR1 MNHEY, CDR2 SMNVEV (reference sequence). This CDR3 region has 13 residues. V shed 5 bases and J shed 6 bases, with 10 bases lying between them. This CDR3 reads CASSAGQSGELFF. CDR3 sequence (DNA): TGTGCCAGCAGTGCCGGACAGTCCGGGGAGCTGTTTTTT.

V is TRBV12-5 and J is TRBJ2-1; 7 bases line up with TRBD2. The ends lost 1 base at V and 1 base at J; junction bases unmatched: 4. The CDR3 is 16 residues long. CDR1 and CDR2 from the germline V gene are LGHNT and FRNRAP. The CDR3 here is CASGLGNSGSYNEQFF. DNA of the CDR3: TGTGCTAGTGGTTTGGGCAATAGCGGGTCCTACAATGAGCAGTTCTTC.

The CDR3, as DNA: TGTGCCAGCAGCTTGGTGGGACGGGAAGCCAAAAACATTCAGTACTTC. Amino acids: CASSLVGREAKNIQYF. J is TRBJ2-4 and V is TRBV13; perhaps D is TRBD1 or TRBD2 (5 bases each). The CDR3 contains 16 residues. Germline V gene data show CDR1 as PRHDT and CDR2 as FYEKMQ (reference sequence). With 3 bases removed from V and 0 bases from J, the gap between germline ends came to 12 bases.

This clone was seen a few times. This rearrangement joins TRBV7-2 to TRBJ2-4; D is tentatively TRBD1 or TRBD2 (5 bases each). The CDR3 is 19 amino acids. Germline V lookup: CDR1 SGHTA, CDR2 FQGNSA. V dropped 2 bases and J dropped 0 bases, with 20 bases sitting between them. Written as DNA, the CDR3 is TGTGCCAGCAGCTTACCCACTACATCCAGGGAGCTAGCCAAAAACATTCAGTACTTC. Translation gives CASSLPTTSRELAKNIQYF.

Remarks on this clone: Other DNA sequences in the sample encode the same CDR3. V is TRBV6-5 and J is TRBJ2-1; the D gene could be TRBD1 or TRBD2 (5 bases each). Germline V gene lookup returns CDR1 MNHEY and CDR2 SVGAGI. V was cut by 4 bases and J by 4 bases, with 14 bases left in between. This CDR3 spans 15 amino acids. The CDR3 nucleotides are TGTGCCAGCAGTTCAGGGCTAGCAACGTACAATGAGCAGTTCTTC. Amino acids: CASSSGLATYNEQFF.

The V gene is TRBV29-1, the J gene TRBJ2-7; 8 bases line up with TRBD1. CDR3 length: 12 residues. The V gene's germline CDR1 is SQVTM and CDR2 ANQGSEA. V lost 4 bases and J lost 4; bases outside the gene matches: 3. The DNA of the CDR3 is TGCAGCGTTGGGCAGGGGGCGTACGAGCAGTACTTC. Translation gives CSVGQGAYEQYF.

This clone was seen only once. The rearrangement links TRBV10-3 to TRBJ2-1; D possibly corresponds to TRBD2 (6 bases). The germline gives CDR1 ENHRY, CDR2 SYGVKD. Trimming removed 3 bases at V and 6 bases at J, with 15 bases between. The CDR3 loop spans 15 amino acids. This CDR3 is CAISDQPGGGNEQFF. Here the CDR3 DNA reads TGTGCCATCAGTGACCAACCCGGGGGAGGCAATGAGCAGTTCTTC.

This chain connects TRBV6-6 to TRBJ1-4, with D possibly TRBD1 on 5 matching bases. From germline, CDR1 is MNHNY and CDR2 SVGAGI (reference sequence). V was pared by 7 bases and J by 8 bases, with 23 bases between. The CDR3 extends over 16 amino acids. The CDR3 loop reads CASKLRSGGIREKLFF. CDR3 in DNA: TGTGCCAGCAAACTCAGATCGGGGGGGATTCGGGAAAAACTGTTTTTT.

The rearrangement links TRBV11-2 to TRBJ1-1; D not resolved. The V and J ends lost 5 bases and 4 bases respectively, with 14 bases between them. The CDR3 is made up of 14 amino acids. Germline values: CDR1 SGHAT, CDR2 FQNNGV. DNA of the CDR3: TGTGCCAGCAGCCGAGAAGACGGGCGCACTGAAGCTTTCTTT. As protein: CASSREDGRTEAFF.